Listed here are 5 T cell receptor beta chains from one sample, sequenced in a study of cytomegalovirus exposure and HLA in healthy donors. Clones were read by immunoSEQ multiplex PCR, and TCRdb kept only the in-frame ones, dropping some. Of around 140,000 clones listed, roughly 87% are singletons. Sequenced input: PBMCs. Source of these receptors: a woman aged 18-30 years in good health and CMV-seronegative.

V gene TRBV20-1 combines with J gene TRBJ2-1, with a possible D match to TRBD1 (5 bases). The CDR3 contains 11 residues. Germline-derived CDR1 and CDR2 are DFQATT and SNEGSKA (reference sequence). Trimming left V 6 bases short and J 5 bases short, with 8 bases between. CDR3 loop: CSAGQNNEQFF. The CDR3 coding sequence is TGCAGTGCGGGGCAAAACAATGAGCAGTTCTTC.

The rearrangement links TRBV4-2 to TRBJ1-4; D may be TRBD1 (6 bases). Germline CDR1 is LGHNA and CDR2 is YNFKEQ. The V end lost 4 bases, the J end lost 0 bases, and 9 bases lay between the germline ends. This CDR3 contains 15 residues. CDR3 sequence reads: CASSPRQATNEKLFF. The CDR3 DNA follows: TGTGCCAGCAGCCCCAGACAGGCAACTAATGAAAAACTGTTTTTT.

The chain recombines TRBV18 with TRBJ1-1, with D tentatively TRBD1 (6 bases). V lost 2 bases, J lost 1 base, and 17 bases lay in between. The CDR3 extends over 17 amino acids. Germline loops: CDR1 KGHSH, CDR2 LQKENI. CDR3 sequence (DNA): TGTGCCAGCTCACCAAGTCAAATGGGAGGGGGGAACACTGAAGCTTTCTTT. This sequence encodes CASSPSQMGGGNTEAFF.

The chain uses TRBV6-6 and TRBJ1-2; D remains ambiguous. The V and J ends lost 5 bases and 9 bases respectively, with 7 bases between them. Germline CDR1 is MNHNY and CDR2 is SVGAGI (reference sequence). The CDR3 totals 10 residues. Here the CDR3 DNA reads TGTGCCAGCAGTAGGGAGAGCTACACCTTC. Translating gives CASSRESYTF.

The V call is TRBV7-8, the J call TRBJ2-1, with D maybe TRBD2 (6 bases). This CDR3 is 17 amino acids long. Trimming took 4 bases from V and 2 from J, leaving 18 bases between them. In germline, CDR1 is SGHVS, CDR2 FQNEAQ. The CDR3 is CASSSQPGTGAYNEQFF. In DNA, the CDR3 is TGTGCCAGCAGCTCGCAACCCGGGACTGGCGCCTACAATGAGCAGTTCTTC. The full variable domain, rest sourced from reference TRBV7-8 and TRBJ2-1, is GAGVSQSPRYKVAKRGQDVALRCDPISGHVSLFWYQQALGQGPEFLTYFQNEAQLDKSGLPSDRFFAERPEGSVSTLKIQRTQQEDSAVYLCASSSQPGTGAYNEQFFGPGTRLTVL.